Presented here are 24 T cell receptor beta chains from one specimen sequenced in a study of regulatory T cells in long-lasting Graves disease. The time point here: newly diagnosed GD, antithyroid drugs for less than 3 months. TCR sequences were obtained from RNA taken from PBMCs. Combining iRepertoire HTBI primers with Arm-PCR of CDR3 regions, the authors built TCR beta libraries. Using its own MiXCR run on the multiplex PCR reads, TCRdb lists one record per CDR3 protein. Of roughly 430,000 distinct CDR3 sequences in the sample, about 15% were seen once. Separately, the same data were catalogued under a study of T cells in Graves' hyperthyroidism and ophthalmopathy.

Sample: peripheral blood mononuclear cells (PBMCs), taken at new diagnosis, from a patient treated with antithyroid drugs. All receptors derive from a woman in her 30s with Graves disease.

Ten or more counts support this clonotype. The chain employs TRBV18 and TRBJ2-7; 7 nucleotides match TRBD2. CDR1 and CDR2 (germline): KGHSH, LQKENI. The ends lost 8 bases at V and 6 bases at J; junction bases unmatched: 7. The CDR3 runs to 12 residues. CDR3 sequence (DNA): TGTGCCAGCAGCCCCGGGGGGTCCGAGCAGTACTTC. Translated, it gives CASSPGGSEQYF.

The chain uses TRBV15 and TRBJ2-2; TRBD1 agrees at 12 bases. The J segment lost 5 bases and the V segment lost 2 bases, leaving 3 bases of the junction unmatched. The CDR3 is made up of 16 amino acids. Germline V gives CDR1 LNHNV, CDR2 YYDKDF (reference sequence). The CDR3 nucleotides are TGTGCCACCAGCAGACCGGGACAGGGGGCGACCGGGGAGCTGTTTTTT. Translated: CATSRPGQGATGELFF. The complete variable domain, with remaining parts taken from reference TRBV15 and TRBJ2-2, reads DAMVIQNPRYQVTQFGKPVTLSCSQTLNHNVMYWYQQKSSQAPKLLFHYYDKDFNNEADTPDNFQSRRPNTSFCFLDIRSPGLGDTAMYLCATSRPGQGATGELFFGEGSRLTVL.

The chain employs TRBV7-9 and TRBJ2-3; D gene ambiguous. With 6 bases removed from V and 9 bases from J, the gap between germline ends came to 22 bases. Per the germline V gene, CDR1 is SEHNR and CDR2 is FQNEAQ (reference sequence). The CDR3 runs to 15 residues. CDR3 DNA: TGTGCCAGCAGTCCCCGCCGGCTAGTCCTAGAAACGCAGTATTTT. Translating gives CASSPRRLVLETQYF.

This chain uses TRBV20-1 with TRBJ2-2, with D perhaps matching TRBD1 (5 bases). CDR1 is DFQATT and CDR2 is SNEGSKA in the germline V gene (reference sequence). The CDR3 extends over 14 amino acids. V was cut by 6 bases and J by 0 bases, with 11 bases left in between. CDR3 sequence (DNA): TGCAGTGCAATCGACAGCCCGAACACCGGGGAGCTGTTTTTT. Translating gives CSAIDSPNTGELFF.

This clonotype was seen repeatedly, ten times or more. This sequence joins TRBV2 and TRBJ1-6; D ambiguous. The CDR3 loop spans 13 amino acids. Trimming took off 7 bases at V and 7 bases at J, with 11 bases between the two ends. Germline values: CDR1 SNHLY, CDR2 FYNNEI. The CDR3 loop reads CASNGVRNSPLHF. Written as DNA, the CDR3 is TGTGCCAGCAACGGGGTTAGGAATTCACCCCTCCACTTT.

This clonotype was detected ten times or more. The rearrangement links TRBV5-1 to TRBJ2-7; no definite D call. Germline V gives CDR1 SGHRS, CDR2 YFSETQ. Trimming pared 5 bases from V and 0 bases from J, leaving 12 bases between. The CDR3 consists of 14 residues. DNA for the CDR3: TGCGCCAGCAGGATCATATCCTCCTCCTACGAGCAGTACTTC. It encodes CASRIISSSYEQYF.

This clonotype was found a few times. The V call is TRBV20-1, the J call TRBJ2-2; D may be TRBD1 (6 bases). Germline V gene lookup returns CDR1 DFQATT and CDR2 SNEGSKA (reference sequence). The CDR3 extends over 16 amino acids. With 0 bases removed from V and 3 bases from J, the gap between germline ends came to 14 bases. This CDR3 is CSARDVGGFDTGELFF. The CDR3 coding sequence is TGCAGTGCTAGAGATGTAGGGGGATTTGACACCGGGGAGCTGTTTTTT.

The chain recombines TRBV28 with TRBJ2-6; possible D gene TRBD2, 5 bases. The CDR3 extends over 15 amino acids. Germline CDR1 reads MDHEN; CDR2 reads SYDVKM. The V end was cut by 2 bases, the J end by 2 bases, with 7 bases between. This CDR3 reads CASSLAGPGANVLTF. The CDR3 coding sequence is TGTGCCAGCAGTTTAGCGGGTCCTGGGGCCAACGTCCTGACTTTC.

In its sample, this clonotype was seen many times. The chain combines TRBV4-3 with TRBJ2-7; D possibly corresponds to TRBD2 (6 bases). V lost 4 bases, J lost 3 bases, and 19 bases lay in between. The CDR3 contains 16 residues. Germline lookup yields CDR1 LGHNA and CDR2 YSLEER. This CDR3 reads CASSRTRGTAFYEQYF. CDR3 in DNA: TGCGCCAGCAGCCGCACGAGAGGGACTGCATTCTACGAGCAGTACTTC.

The chain joins TRBV6-1 to TRBJ1-5, with D maybe TRBD1 (5 bases). Trimming left V 9 bases short and J 4 bases short, with 16 bases between. Germline-derived CDR1 and CDR2 are MNHNS and SASEGT. CDR3 length equals 14 residues. The CDR3 region has the DNA TGTGCCAGTTCTAAGGTACAGGCAAATCAGCCCCAGCATTTT. This translates into CASSKVQANQPQHF.

The rearrangement joins TRBV29-1 to TRBJ1-2; D gene ambiguous. This CDR3 has 14 residues. Germline V gene data show CDR1 as SQVTM and CDR2 as ANQGSEA. Trimming shortened V by 2 bases and J by 0 bases, and 10 bases separated the two germline ends. The CDR3 protein is CSVERGYANYGYTF. DNA for the CDR3: TGCAGCGTTGAACGTGGATACGCTAACTATGGCTACACCTTC.

This clonotype occurred many times. The V call is TRBV28, the J call TRBJ1-2; 7 nucleotides match TRBD1. Germline CDR1 and CDR2: MDHEN and SYDVKM. The CDR3 consists of 14 residues. Losses at the gene ends were 5 bases for V and 3 bases for J; bases not matched to a gene: 6. The CDR3 loop reads CASSPQGQYYGYTF. The CDR3 DNA reads as TGTGCCAGCAGTCCACAGGGACAGTACTATGGCTACACCTTC.

This clonotype has ten or more counts. The chain recombines TRBV7-3 with TRBJ2-1, with D tentatively TRBD2 (6 bases). V gave up 2 bases and J gave up 8 bases, with 25 bases separating them. This CDR3 contains 18 residues. Per the germline V gene, CDR1 is SGHTA and CDR2 is FQGTGA. The CDR3 region has the DNA TGTGCCAGCAGCTTACACCCACTAGCTTCGTACGGGGTTGATGAGCAGTTCTTC. It is translated as CASSLHPLASYGVDEQFF.

There are many counts of this clonotype. The DNA of the CDR3 is TGCAGCGTTGATACTAGGACAGGGGGAACCTACGAGCAGTACTTC. This gives the protein CSVDTRTGGTYEQYF. The V gene is TRBV29-1, the J gene TRBJ2-7; 10 positions agree with TRBD1. V shed 3 bases and J 2 bases; nucleotides not matched to a gene: 7. The length of the CDR3 is 15 residues. CDR1 and CDR2 (germline): SQVTM, ANQGSEA.

This clonotype was recorded many times. This chain links TRBV29-1 with TRBJ2-1, with D perhaps TRBD1 (6 bases). The CDR3 covers 13 residues. Trimming pared 5 bases from V and 5 bases from J, leaving 13 bases between. The germline V gene encodes CDR1 SQVTM and CDR2 ANQGSEA. The CDR3 loop is CSVRGYGDNEQFF. As DNA, the CDR3 is TGCAGCGTTAGGGGGTACGGGGACAATGAGCAGTTCTTC.

This clonotype was counted many times. The V and J genes are TRBV28 and TRBJ2-1; D is perhaps TRBD1 (6 bases). Germline-derived CDR1 and CDR2 are MDHEN and SYDVKM. With 5 bases removed from V and 3 bases from J, the gap between germline ends came to 11 bases. The CDR3 is 14 amino acids. CDR3 nucleotide sequence: TGTGCCAGCAGTATTAGAGGGGGCTACAATGAGCAGTTCTTC. It is translated as CASSIRGGYNEQFF. Drawing the rest from reference TRBV28 and TRBJ2-1, the complete variable domain is DVKVTQSSRYLVKRTGEKVFLECVQDMDHENMFWYRQDPGLGLRLIYFSYDVKMKEKGDIPEGYSVSREKKERFSLILESASTNQTSMYLCASSIRGGYNEQFFGPGTRLTVL.

A word on this clonotype: Mismatch with germline at one junction end may stem from a read error. This sequence joins TRBV7-2 and TRBJ2-1; D possibly uses TRBD1 or TRBD2 (6 bases each). The CDR3 spans 15 residues. Germline assignment: CDR1 SGHTA and CDR2 FQGNSA. This CDR3 reads CASSLGKGGYNEQLF. The CDR3 DNA sequence: TGTGCCAGCAGCTTAGGGAAGGGGGGCTACAATGAGCAGCTCTTC.

This clonotype was observed a handful of times. The J gene is TRBJ2-1, the V gene TRBV5-8; D is uncertain. V was pared by 0 bases and J by 10 bases, with 8 bases between. The CDR3 is 12 amino acids. The V gene's germline CDR1 is SGHTS and CDR2 YDEGEE. CDR3 loop: CASSLERLEQFF. CDR3 sequence (DNA): TGTGCCAGCAGCTTGGAGAGGTTAGAGCAGTTCTTC.

This chain links TRBV29-1 with TRBJ1-2; D remains ambiguous. In germline, CDR1 is SQVTM, CDR2 ANQGSEA. CDR3 length: 13 residues. V dropped 5 bases and J dropped 0 bases, with 10 bases sitting between them. CDR3 sequence: CSVREVPNYGYTF. CDR3 sequence (DNA): TGCAGCGTTAGAGAAGTCCCTAACTATGGCTACACCTTC.

This clonotype was counted at least ten times. The gene calls are TRBV5-1 and TRBJ2-3; TRBD1 or TRBD2 may be the D gene (5 bases each). Germline lookup yields CDR1 SGHRS and CDR2 YFSETQ. The V end lost 4 bases, the J end lost 4 bases, and 13 bases lay between the germline ends. The CDR3 contains 14 residues. In DNA, the CDR3 is TGCGCCAGCAGCCGTCGCCAGGGACCAGATACGCAGTATTTT. It specifies CASSRRQGPDTQYF.

In this sample, this clonotype turned up many times. This chain links TRBV15 with TRBJ1-5; D not certain. The CDR3 spans 15 residues. Germline V gene data show CDR1 as LNHNV and CDR2 as YYDKDF (reference sequence). V lost 9 bases, J lost 2 bases, and 17 bases lay in between. The CDR3 region is CATAYHLVGNQPQHF. In DNA, the CDR3 is TGTGCCACAGCTTACCATCTTGTGGGCAATCAGCCCCAGCATTTT.

There are a few counts of this clonotype. The chain uses TRBV19 and TRBJ2-3; TRBD2 agrees at 10 bases. J was trimmed by 4 bases and V by 1 base; bases with no gene match: 5. The CDR3 is made up of 16 amino acids. CDR1 LNHDA and CDR2 SQIVND come from the germline V gene (reference sequence). The CDR3 DNA follows: TGTGCCAGTAGTATAGTTCCAACTAGCGGGGCAGATACGCAGTATTTT. This sequence encodes CASSIVPTSGADTQYF.

In this sample, this clonotype turned up many times. This chain connects TRBV20-1 to TRBJ1-2; 8 bases align to TRBD1. Germline V lookup: CDR1 DFQATT, CDR2 SNEGSKA (reference sequence). With V trimmed by 4 bases and J by 2 bases, 6 bases remained unmatched. The CDR3 consists of 14 residues. CDR3 bases: TGCAGTGCTACTGTGGGACAGGTGAACTATGGCTACACCTTC. Translation: CSATVGQVNYGYTF.

The table lists this clonotype with many counts. The chain couples TRBV5-1 to TRBJ2-7; 7 bases are a match to TRBD2. Trimming removed 7 bases from V and 7 bases from J; junction bases left unmatched: 14. The CDR3 has 14 residues. Germline V CDR1 and CDR2: SGHRS, YFSETQ. In DNA, the CDR3 is TGCGCCAGCCAGACTAGCCCCAATTCGGGAGAGCAGTACTTC. It yields the protein CASQTSPNSGEQYF.